This T cell receptor beta chain was identified in a study of shared clonotypes between healthy human individuals. An even split of each subset's genomic DNA across several immunoSEQ plates was performed. Assay used: immunoSEQ multiplex PCR; TCRdb lists only in-frame clones, some missing. The data show 2 million to 3 million clones, with approximately 93% seen just once and 0.36% held by the top ten. Note on this clone: The antigen is not known.

Trimming removed 4 bases from V and 3 bases from J; junction bases left unmatched: 6. The CDR3 spans 16 residues. Germline-derived CDR1 and CDR2 are SGHTA and FQGNSA. Study-wide points: Shared clonotypes across all four donors exceeded non-shared ones in generation probability.

The source material was naive CD4+ T cells from PBMCs. Subset meaning: CD45RA+ positively selected. This receptor was taken from a man younger than 35 in good health. Some clones in this sample may be carry-over from other donors' samples. The genes are TRBV7-2 and TRBJ2-2; 9 nucleotides match TRBD1. CDR3 coding DNA: TGTGCCAGCAGCTCGCAGACAGGGGGTTACACCGGGGAGCTGTTTTTT. Residues: CASSSQTGGYTGELFF. The full variable domain, its missing parts supplied by reference TRBV7-2 and TRBJ2-2, is GAGVSQSPSNKVTEKGKDVELRCDPISGHTALYWYRQSLGQGLEFLIYFQGNSAPDKSGLPSDRFSAERTGGSVSTLTIQRTQQEDSAVYLCASSSQTGGYTGELFFGEGSRLTVL.